This is a list of T cell receptor beta chains from one sample in a study of identifying expanded T cells in peripheral blood. Repertoires were generated with immunoSEQ multiplex PCR, while TCRdb's copy carries only in-frame clones and drops some. The sample shows about 86,000 clones, 70% to 90% of them seen only once. Sequencing was carried out using blood. Every receptor here comes from a person between 18 and 70 years old in good health. Both conserved end residues are part of each CDR3. The order of the fields is CDR3 DNA, CDR3 protein, J gene, D gene, V gene, CDR3 length, clone size. A D gene is named only where the DNA matches it firmly. Not every row has a clone size; where given, it reads once, few, many or a size class.

DNA: TGTGCCAGCCTTCGGACAGGTTCCTCCTACGAGCAGTACTTC
CDR3: CASLRTGSSYEQYF
J: TRBJ2-7
D: TRBD1
V: TRBV6-1
length: 14
size: .

DNA: TGTGCCAGCAGTTTGATGTCGAACACTGAAGCTTTCTTT
CDR3: CASSLMSNTEAFF
J: TRBJ1-1
D: .
V: TRBV27
length: 13
size: .

DNA: TGTGCCAGCAGTTACGGGGATAGCAATCAGCCCCAGCATTTT
CDR3: CASSYGDSNQPQHF
J: TRBJ1-5
D: .
V: TRBV6-6
length: 14
size: .

DNA: TGTGCCAGCAGATATGGGGGGGCTGAAGCTTTCTTT
CDR3: CASRYGGAEAFF
J: TRBJ1-1
D: .
V: TRBV27
length: 12
size: .

DNA: TGTGCCAGCAGCTCCGGACTCCTGGGAGAGACCCAGTACTTC
CDR3: CASSSGLLGETQYF
J: TRBJ2-5
D: .
V: TRBV7-9
length: 14
size: once

DNA: TGTGCCAGCAGCGTAGCCGGGACAGGGGGCTACGAGCAGTACTTC
CDR3: CASSVAGTGGYEQYF
J: TRBJ2-7
D: TRBD1
V: TRBV9
length: 15
size: .

DNA: TGTGCCAGCAGCTTGCGACAGGGAACCTACGAGCAGTACTTC
CDR3: CASSLRQGTYEQYF
J: TRBJ2-7
D: TRBD1
V: TRBV5-4
length: 14
size: .

DNA: TGCGCCAGCAGCCGTGGGGATTCCGGGGCCAACGTCCTGACTTTC
CDR3: CASSRGDSGANVLTF
J: TRBJ2-6
D: .
V: TRBV5-1
length: 15
size: .

DNA: TGTGCCAGCAGTGAAGAGGCAGGTTCGAACACTGAAGCTTTCTTT
CDR3: CASSEEAGSNTEAFF
J: TRBJ1-1
D: .
V: TRBV2
length: 15
size: .

DNA: TGTGCCAGCAGCCCCCCCAGGGGTAGCGGGGGGACAGATACGCAGTATTTT
CDR3: CASSPPRGSGGTDTQYF
J: TRBJ2-3
D: TRBD2
V: TRBV5-8
length: 17
size: .

DNA: TGTGCCAGCAGCTTCCCCGGGACTTGGGAGACCCAGTACTTC
CDR3: CASSFPGTWETQYF
J: TRBJ2-5
D: .
V: TRBV7-9
length: 14
size: .

DNA: TGTGCCAGCTCACCACTCACGGGGGAAGCTTTCTTT
CDR3: CASSPLTGEAFF
J: TRBJ1-1
D: .
V: TRBV18
length: 12
size: .

DNA: TGTGCCAGTAACGGCGGCCGCGGGAACACCGGGGAGCTGTTTTTT
CDR3: CASNGGRGNTGELFF
J: TRBJ2-2
D: .
V: TRBV19
length: 15
size: .

DNA: TGCGCCAGCAGCTGGGTACAGAGCAATGAGCAGTTCTTC
CDR3: CASSWVQSNEQFF
J: TRBJ2-1
D: .
V: TRBV5-1
length: 13
size: .

DNA: TGTGCTAGTGGTCCCTCCTCCAGGGCAGCTTTCTTT
CDR3: CASGPSSRAAFF
J: TRBJ1-1
D: .
V: TRBV12-5
length: 12
size: .